This T cell receptor beta chain was sequenced in a study of blood T cells in healthy people across ages. Study-wide results and caveats: Estimates of total diversity, which came from one million sequenced T cells, were considered to be underestimates. A roughly linear fall in TCR beta diversity per million T cells was seen with increasing age. Both higher diversity and more naive CD4+ cells marked long-lived donors when set against aged donors.

Trimming at V came to 0 bases and at J to 5 bases, leaving 10 bases not matched to a gene. This CDR3 has 16 residues. In germline, CDR1 is DFQATT, CDR2 SNEGSKA (reference sequence). A sample-barcoded 5' primer and a J-beta primer mix were used in a second PCR of about 7 to 12 cycles. TCRdb independently ran MiXCR on the 5' RACE reads; one entry per CDR3 protein. The sample yields about a million distinct CDR3 sequences, roughly 50% seen once. Worth noting for this clonotype: Its antigen is unidentified.

Donors were systemically healthy Caucasian individuals from Russia aged about 6 to 90 years. The sequence was obtained from a man under 40 in good health. Material: blood. The chain is built from TRBV20-1 and TRBJ2-1; 7 bases fit TRBD1. The CDR3 nucleotides read TGCAGTGCTAGAGACCCGAGAGGGGGCGACAACAATGAGCAGTTCTTC. Amino acids: CSARDPRGGDNNEQFF.